The rows below give T cell receptor beta chains drawn from one sample of a study of CD8 T cells in ankylosing spondylitis. Each CDR3 protein gets one entry after TCRdb re-called the 5' RACE reads with MiXCR. The table includes 290,000 or so distinct CDR3 sequences, around 21% detected once. The sample was blood, either unsorted or a sorted T cell fraction (not recorded which). The receptors here all came from a female donor with ankylosing spondylitis or in good health (not recorded which). Each CDR3 is given without its conserved first and last residue.

V gene	J gene	CDR3 protein
TRBV13	TRBJ2-5	ASSSGRATETQY
TRBV6-2/TRBV6-3	TRBJ1-1	ASSYPTGTNTEAF
TRBV20-1	TRBJ2-5	SARPGTLYQETQY
TRBV12-3/TRBV12-4	TRBJ1-1	ASTTYRGMNTEAF
TRBV12-3/TRBV12-4	TRBJ2-1	ASSAGLANHNEQF
TRBV6-5	TRBJ1-2	ASSRGGLHHYGYT
TRBV9	TRBJ2-7	ASSSPAGYEQY
TRBV15	TRBJ1-1	ATSRAGTATEAF
TRBV20-1	TRBJ2-1	SARGVVGEQF
TRBV25-1	TRBJ2-5	ASALTSAQETQY
TRBV24-1	TRBJ2-7	ALRGPVIPSPYEQY
TRBV7-9	TRBJ2-1	ASSWGATRDYNEQF
TRBV10-3	TRBJ2-1	AISESASSNEQF
TRBV7-2	TRBJ2-2	ASIPVVAGGTGELF
TRBV12-3/TRBV12-4	TRBJ2-2	ASSPDRVGVRELF
TRBV9	TRBJ2-3	ASSSLSDTQY
TRBV12-3/TRBV12-4	TRBJ1-6	ASRGGGNSPLH
TRBV11-2	TRBJ1-1	ASSLGTGGLNTEAF
TRBV7-2	TRBJ2-3	ASSLVVAYGDTQY
TRBV12-3/TRBV12-4	TRBJ2-5	ASTLGTGGQETQY
TRBV18	TRBJ2-1	ASSPTDQAPF
TRBV7-9	TRBJ2-3	ASSLAGSPDTQY
TRBV4-3	TRBJ2-1	ASSQASSRYNEQF
TRBV5-1	TRBJ2-7	ASTWTANSYEQY
TRBV20-1	TRBJ2-1	SARTRHEQF
TRBV2	TRBJ1-2	ASKTRTGDNYGYT
TRBV7-9	TRBJ2-1	ASSLVRANEQF
TRBV6-5	TRBJ2-1	ASSFSYGKQF
TRBV4-3	TRBJ2-1	ASSQVGGPGGDEQF
TRBV6-1	TRBJ2-3	ASGLGGLASDTQY
TRBV5-5	TRBJ2-5	ASSFAGTGETQY
TRBV7-2	TRBJ2-1	ASSPTRNEQF
TRBV7-2	TRBJ1-2	ASTAYYGYT
TRBV7-2	TRBJ1-4	ASSLGGRSEKLF
TRBV2	TRBJ1-2	ASRGDSLNYGYT
TRBV20-1	TRBJ2-7	SALGARGTGTNSYEQY
TRBV6-4	TRBJ2-4	ASSELAGGPQY
TRBV2	TRBJ2-3	ASSEVGTGTDTQY